The next 23 T cell receptor beta chains were all read from a single sample in a study of shared clonotypes between healthy human individuals. Some clones are missing from TCRdb's copy, which holds only in-frame ones; the method was immunoSEQ multiplex PCR. Among 450,000 to 500,000 clones, 70% to 85% were seen once, and the ten largest hold about 12%. The sample consisted of PBMCs. The receptor set was obtained from a woman aged 40 to 50 in good health. Some clones in this sample may be carry-over from other donors' samples.

Notes on this clone: Other nucleotide sequences in the sample specify the same CDR3. The chain uses TRBV7-2 and TRBJ2-7; D might be TRBD1 (6 bases). This CDR3 region has 12 residues. Germline assignment: CDR1 SGHTA and CDR2 FQGNSA. Trimming cost V 2 bases and J 4 bases, with 6 bases left between them. The CDR3 region has the DNA TGTGCCAGCAGCTTAACAGGGTACGAGCAGTACTTC. Its protein product is CASSLTGYEQYF. Supplemented by reference TRBV7-2 and TRBJ2-7, the full variable domain reads GAGVSQSPSNKVTEKGKDVELRCDPISGHTALYWYRQSLGQGLEFLIYFQGNSAPDKSGLPSDRFSAERTGGSVSTLTIQRTQQEDSAVYLCASSLTGYEQYFGPGTRLTVT.

V usage is TRBV5-1 and J usage is TRBJ2-2; D is perhaps TRBD1 (8 bases). CDR3 size: 15 residues. Germline-derived CDR1 and CDR2 are SGHRS and YFSETQ. Deletions cut 0 bases from V and 6 bases from J, with 12 bases between. The CDR3 nucleotides are TGCGCCAGCAGCTTGGCACAGGGGGGGGCCGGGGAGCTGTTTTTT. Its protein is CASSLAQGGAGELFF.

A word on this clone: Germline is not matched at one junction end, which may reflect a read error. V usage is TRBV7-8 and J usage is TRBJ2-2; D tentatively reads TRBD1 or TRBD2 (5 bases each). Germline CDR1 is SGHVS and CDR2 is FQNEAQ. The CDR3 runs 13 residues. As DNA, the CDR3 is TGTGCCAGCAGCTTAGTTGGGACCGGGGAGCTGCTTTTT. Residues: CASSLVGTGELLF.

This clone was detected only once. J is TRBJ2-2 and V is TRBV6-6; 7 bases line up with TRBD2. Germline CDR1 reads MNHNY; CDR2 reads SVGAGI (reference sequence). Unmatched junction bases numbered 1, after V lost 8 bases and J lost 1 base. The CDR3 is 13 residues long. The CDR3 loop reads CASGRENTGELFF. CDR3 nucleotides: TGTGCCAGCGGGAGGGAGAACACCGGGGAGCTGTTTTTT.

The rearrangement links TRBV27 to TRBJ1-2; possible D gene TRBD1, 5 bases. The germline V gene has CDR1 MNHEY and CDR2 SMNVEV (reference sequence). This CDR3 has 14 residues. Trimming took 3 bases from V and 3 from J, leaving 11 bases between them. The DNA for the CDR3 is TGTGCCAGCAGTTTGCGGGGACCCTACTATGGCTACACCTTC. Amino acid sequence: CASSLRGPYYGYTF.

This chain links TRBV6-6 with TRBJ1-1; D gene ambiguous. V gave up 0 bases and J gave up 4 bases, with 9 bases separating them. Germline CDR1 and CDR2: MNHNY and SVGAGI (reference sequence). The CDR3 extends over 14 amino acids. This CDR3 is CASSYSGEGTEAFF. CDR3 sequence (DNA): TGTGCCAGCAGTTACTCCGGGGAGGGCACTGAAGCTTTCTTT.

The V call is TRBV4-1, the J call TRBJ2-1; D might be TRBD1 (5 bases). The CDR3 totals 16 residues. Germline values: CDR1 MGHRA, CDR2 YSYEKL. Trimming removed 4 bases at V and 0 bases at J, with 13 bases between. This CDR3 reads CASSPRQMSSYNEQFF. The CDR3 DNA follows: TGCGCCAGCAGCCCCAGACAGATGAGCTCCTACAATGAGCAGTTCTTC.

The V gene is TRBV7-9, the J gene TRBJ1-3; possibly TRBD1 for D (6 bases). This CDR3 is built from 15 residues. Germline CDR1 and CDR2: SEHNR and FQNEAQ (reference sequence). V was cut by 5 bases and J by 3 bases, with 14 bases left in between. The CDR3 DNA follows: TGTGCCAGCAGCGCGGACAGAATTTTTGGAAACACCATATATTTT. Its translation: CASSADRIFGNTIYF.

The genes are TRBV28 and TRBJ2-3, with 9 bases identical to TRBD2. The CDR3 runs 15 residues. The V gene's germline CDR1 is MDHEN and CDR2 SYDVKM. After removal of 3 bases from V and 3 bases from J, the junction contained 4 bases not matched to a gene. CDR3 sequence: CASSFPAGGTDTQYF. The CDR3 DNA follows: TGTGCCAGCAGTTTTCCAGCGGGAGGAACAGATACGCAGTATTTT.

CDR3 sequence: CASSSVRLAGVTGELFF. CDR3 in DNA: TGTGCCAGCAGCTCAGTTAGACTAGCGGGAGTTACCGGGGAGCTGTTTTTT. The V call is TRBV5-6, the J call TRBJ2-2; the match to TRBD2 covers 12 bases. The CDR3 covers 17 residues. Germline values: CDR1 SGHDT, CDR2 YYEEEE. J was trimmed by 5 bases and V by 3 bases; bases with no gene match: 8.

The chain employs TRBV10-2 and TRBJ1-6; D is undetermined. This CDR3 has 12 residues. Trimming pared 6 bases from V and 7 bases from J, leaving 7 bases between. Per germline, CDR1 WSHSY and CDR2 SAAADI. The CDR3 nucleotides read TGCGCCAGCAGCCCCGGGAATTCACCCCTCCACTTT. Translated: CASSPGNSPLHF.

Points on this clone: Other nucleotide sequences in the sample specify the same CDR3. The chain combines TRBV7-9 with TRBJ2-7; D is ambiguous. Germline loops: CDR1 SEHNR, CDR2 FQNEAQ (reference sequence). The CDR3 consists of 13 residues. The V end was cut by 0 bases, the J end by 0 bases, with 3 bases between. The CDR3 sequence: CASSLAGSYEQYF. CDR3 in DNA: TGTGCCAGCAGCTTAGCCGGCTCCTACGAGCAGTACTTC.

The rearrangement links TRBV7-8 to TRBJ2-5; perhaps TRBD1 as D (5 bases). Germline V gene sequence: CDR1 SGHVS, CDR2 FQNEAQ. CDR3 length equals 14 residues. Between the trimmed V and J ends, which lost 4 bases and 2 bases, there was a span of 11 bases. Here the CDR3 reads CASSSQQVQETQYF. CDR3 DNA sequence: TGTGCCAGCAGCTCCCAACAGGTGCAAGAGACCCAGTACTTC. The full variable domain, rest sourced from reference TRBV7-8 and TRBJ2-5, is GAGVSQSPRYKVAKRGQDVALRCDPISGHVSLFWYQQALGQGPEFLTYFQNEAQLDKSGLPSDRFFAERPEGSVSTLKIQRTQQEDSAVYLCASSSQQVQETQYFGPGTRLLVL.

V is TRBV20-1 and J is TRBJ2-4; D might be TRBD1 (6 bases). The CDR3 sequence is 11 residues long. V shed 5 bases and J shed 9 bases, with 11 bases lying between them. Germline CDR1 DFQATT, CDR2 SNEGSKA (reference sequence). Here the CDR3 reads CSAPGVGIQYF. In nucleotides, the CDR3 is TGCAGTGCTCCAGGGGTAGGCATTCAGTACTTC.

The rearrangement uses TRBV5-8 and TRBJ2-5, with D perhaps matching TRBD1 (5 bases). V was cut by 0 bases and J by 3 bases, with 18 bases left in between. The CDR3 is made up of 17 amino acids. Germline V CDR1 and CDR2: SGHTS, YDEGEE. Here the CDR3 reads CASSLVWVTANKETQYF. DNA for the CDR3: TGTGCCAGCAGCTTGGTGTGGGTGACAGCTAATAAAGAGACCCAGTACTTC.

In DNA form, the CDR3 reads TGTGCCAGCAGTGACGAGCGGGAGTCTTACAATGAGCAGTTCTTC. It is translated as CASSDERESYNEQFF. V gene TRBV6-6 combines with J gene TRBJ2-1, with 8 positions matching TRBD2. The CDR3 is 15 residues long. The V gene's germline CDR1 is MNHNY and CDR2 SVGAGI (reference sequence). V trimming: 5 bases; J trimming: 4 bases; junction bases outside the gene matches: 7.

J is TRBJ2-1 and V is TRBV25-1; perhaps D is TRBD1 or TRBD2 (5 bases each). The CDR3 has 14 amino acids. Trimming shortened V by 2 bases and J by 7 bases, and 12 bases separated the two germline ends. Germline V gene sequence: CDR1 MGHDK, CDR2 SYGVNS. CDR3 in amino acids: CASSELGTENEQFF. In nucleotides, the CDR3 is TGTGCCAGCAGTGAACTCGGGACGGAGAATGAGCAGTTCTTC.

CDR3 in DNA: TGTGCCAGCAGCTTGGGGGACAGGGCTACTGAAAAACTGTTTTTT. As protein: CASSLGDRATEKLFF. The chain carries TRBV5-4 and TRBJ1-4; 9 positions agree with TRBD1. Looked up from germline, CDR1 is SGHNT and CDR2 is YYREEE (reference sequence). J was trimmed by 7 bases and V by 0 bases; bases with no gene match: 4. This CDR3 comprises 15 residues.

The rearrangement joins TRBV7-2 to TRBJ2-1; no clear D gene. The V and J ends lost 5 bases and 10 bases respectively, with 15 bases between them. Germline CDR1 and CDR2: SGHTA and FQGNSA. The CDR3 covers 13 residues. CDR3 amino acids: CASSTWGGPEQFF. The CDR3 DNA reads as TGTGCCAGCAGCACCTGGGGTGGGCCGGAGCAGTTCTTC.

This chain joins TRBV5-1 and TRBJ2-3; a possible D gene is TRBD2 (6 bases). With 7 bases removed from V and 1 base from J, the gap between germline ends came to 19 bases. The germline V gene encodes CDR1 SGHRS and CDR2 YFSETQ. The CDR3 is 16 amino acids. This CDR3 is CASGPLRGSGTDTQYF. The CDR3 nucleotides are TGCGCCAGCGGTCCATTACGGGGGTCCGGCACAGATACGCAGTATTTT.

The rearrangement uses TRBV29-1 and TRBJ2-3; 7 bases agree with TRBD2. Germline loops: CDR1 SQVTM, CDR2 ANQGSEA. There are 13 residues in the CDR3. V lost 1 base, J lost 5 bases, and 3 bases stayed unmatched. CDR3 loop: CSVEAGRGDTQYF. The CDR3 nucleotides read TGCAGCGTTGAAGCAGGGAGGGGAGATACGCAGTATTTT.

There are many counts of this clone. The V gene is TRBV4-1, the J gene TRBJ2-1, with D maybe TRBD1 (6 bases). Trimming took 5 bases from V and 3 from J, leaving 11 bases between them. Germline V CDR1 and CDR2: MGHRA, YSYEKL. This CDR3 spans 14 amino acids. The CDR3 sequence: CASSSVTGYNEQFF. DNA for the CDR3: TGCGCCAGCAGCTCTGTGACAGGCTACAATGAGCAGTTCTTC.

By share, this clone counts as medium-sized. Within the sample, other DNA sequences also encode this same CDR3. This chain joins TRBV9 and TRBJ1-1; TRBD1 matches at 9 bases. Unmatched junction bases numbered 6, after V lost 0 bases and J lost 6 bases. The CDR3 runs to 15 residues. Germline V gene lookup returns CDR1 SGDLS and CDR2 YYNGEE. The CDR3 DNA reads as TGTGCCAGCAGCGTAGGGGGACAGGGCCATTCTGAAGCTTTCTTT. It is translated as CASSVGGQGHSEAFF.